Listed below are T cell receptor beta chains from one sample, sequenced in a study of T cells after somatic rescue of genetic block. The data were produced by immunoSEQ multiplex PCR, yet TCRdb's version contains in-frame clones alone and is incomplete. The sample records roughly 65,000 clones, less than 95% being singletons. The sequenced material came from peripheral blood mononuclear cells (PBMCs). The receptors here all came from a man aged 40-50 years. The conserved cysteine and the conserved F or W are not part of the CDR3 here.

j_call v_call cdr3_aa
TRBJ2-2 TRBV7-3 ASSLTSLGAGELF
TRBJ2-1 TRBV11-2 ASSLAGTSGSVNEQF
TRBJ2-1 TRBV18 ASSTGFEQF
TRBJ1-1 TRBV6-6 ASSYGTGDTEAF
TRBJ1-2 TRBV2 ASGGWPQTISYT
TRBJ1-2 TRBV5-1 ASSLVGQGDGYT
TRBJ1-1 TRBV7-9 ASSSDLGTEAF
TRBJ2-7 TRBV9 ASSGSGQGANEQY
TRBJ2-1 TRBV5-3 ARSLEGGEQF
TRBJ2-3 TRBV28 ASLFYSGGTDTQY
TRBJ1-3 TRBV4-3 ASSQDAPLTGYRRNTIY
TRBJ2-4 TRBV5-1 ASSGGGTVAKNIQY
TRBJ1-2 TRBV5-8 ASSLPYGYT
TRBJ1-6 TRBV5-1 ASNDLDRRLH
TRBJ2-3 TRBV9 ASNRADTDTQY
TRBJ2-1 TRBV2 ASSLAVSYNEQF
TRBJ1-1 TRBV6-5 ASSYLDTLNTEAF
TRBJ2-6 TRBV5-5 ASSLRSSWTESSGANVLT
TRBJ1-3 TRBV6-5 ASSPYSGNTIY
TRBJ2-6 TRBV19 ASTFVFPRGANVLT
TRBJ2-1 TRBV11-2 ASSKTGGAYNEQF
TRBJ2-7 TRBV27 ASSRTGTLPSEQY
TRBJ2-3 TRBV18 ASSLGASTDTQY